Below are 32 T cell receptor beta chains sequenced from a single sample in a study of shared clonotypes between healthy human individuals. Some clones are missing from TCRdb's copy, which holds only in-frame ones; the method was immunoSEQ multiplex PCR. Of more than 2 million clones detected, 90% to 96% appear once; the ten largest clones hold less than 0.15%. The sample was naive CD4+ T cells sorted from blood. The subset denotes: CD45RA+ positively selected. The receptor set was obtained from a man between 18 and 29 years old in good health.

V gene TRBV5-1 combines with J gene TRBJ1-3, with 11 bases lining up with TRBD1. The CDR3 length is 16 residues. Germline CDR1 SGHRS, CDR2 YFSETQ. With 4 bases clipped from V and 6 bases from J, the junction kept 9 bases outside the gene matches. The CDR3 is CASSPRTGGASNTIYF. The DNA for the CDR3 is TGCGCCAGCAGCCCTCGGACAGGGGGCGCGTCAAACACCATATATTTT. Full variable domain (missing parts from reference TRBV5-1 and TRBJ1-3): KAGVTQTPRYLIKTRGQQVTLSCSPISGHRSVSWYQQTPGQGLQFLFEYFSETQRNKGNFPGRFSGRQFSNSRSEMNVSTLELGDSALYLCASSPRTGGASNTIYFGEGSWLTVV.

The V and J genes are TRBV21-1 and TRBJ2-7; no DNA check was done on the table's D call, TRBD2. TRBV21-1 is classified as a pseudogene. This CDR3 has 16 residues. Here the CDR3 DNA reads TGTGCCAGCAGCGTGGGTAGGACTAGCGGATACTACGAGCAGTACTTC. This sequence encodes CASSVGRTSGYYEQYF.

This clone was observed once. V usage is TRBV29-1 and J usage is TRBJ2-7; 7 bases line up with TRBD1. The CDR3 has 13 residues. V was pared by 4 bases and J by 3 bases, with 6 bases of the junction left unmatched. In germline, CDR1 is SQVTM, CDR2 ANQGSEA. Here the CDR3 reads CSVVGQAHYEQYF. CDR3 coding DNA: TGCAGCGTTGTCGGACAGGCCCACTACGAGCAGTACTTC.

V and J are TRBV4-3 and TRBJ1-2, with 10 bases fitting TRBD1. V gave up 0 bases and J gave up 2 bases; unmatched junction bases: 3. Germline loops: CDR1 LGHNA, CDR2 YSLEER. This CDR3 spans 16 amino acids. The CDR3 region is CASSQEWGQGNYGYTF. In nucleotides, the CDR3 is TGCGCCAGCAGCCAAGAATGGGGACAGGGGAACTATGGCTACACCTTC.

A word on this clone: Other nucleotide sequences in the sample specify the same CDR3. The CDR3 loop reads CASSIGGYSNQPQHF. CDR3 DNA sequence: TGTGCCAGTAGTATAGGCGGATATAGCAATCAGCCCCAGCATTTT. This chain uses TRBV19 with TRBJ1-5, with D unresolved. CDR1 is LNHDA and CDR2 is SQIVND in the germline V gene (reference sequence). Trimming left V 1 base short and J 0 bases short, with 7 bases between. CDR3 length equals 15 residues.

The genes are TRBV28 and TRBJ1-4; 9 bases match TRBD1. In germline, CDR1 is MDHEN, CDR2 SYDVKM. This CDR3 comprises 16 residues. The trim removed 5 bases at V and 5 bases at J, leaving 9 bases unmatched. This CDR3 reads CASSRDTGGLNEKLFF. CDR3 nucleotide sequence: TGTGCCAGCAGTCGGGATACAGGGGGCCTGAATGAAAAACTGTTTTTT. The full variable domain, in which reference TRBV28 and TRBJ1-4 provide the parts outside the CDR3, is DVKVTQSSRYLVKRTGEKVFLECVQDMDHENMFWYRQDPGLGLRLIYFSYDVKMKEKGDIPEGYSVSREKKERFSLILESASTNQTSMYLCASSRDTGGLNEKLFFGSGTQLSVL.

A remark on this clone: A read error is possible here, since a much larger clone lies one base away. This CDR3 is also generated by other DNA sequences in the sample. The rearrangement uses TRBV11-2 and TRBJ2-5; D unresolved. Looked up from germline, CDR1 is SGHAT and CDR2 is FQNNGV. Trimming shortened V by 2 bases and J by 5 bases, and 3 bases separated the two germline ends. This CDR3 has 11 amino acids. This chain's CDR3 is CASSLWETQYF. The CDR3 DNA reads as TGTGCCAGCAGCTTATGGGAGACCCAGTACTTC. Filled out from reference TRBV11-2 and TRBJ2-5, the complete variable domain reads EAGVAQSPRYKIIEKRQSVAFWCNPISGHATLYWYQQILGQGPKLLIQFQNNGVVDDSQLPKDRFSAERLKGVDSTLKIQPAKLEDSAVYLCASSLWETQYFGPGTRLLVL.

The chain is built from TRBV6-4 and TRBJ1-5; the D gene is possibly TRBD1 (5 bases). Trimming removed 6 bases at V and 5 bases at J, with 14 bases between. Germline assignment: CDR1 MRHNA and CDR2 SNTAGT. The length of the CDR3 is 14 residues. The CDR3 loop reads CASSQEGNYQPQHF. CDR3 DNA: TGTGCCAGCAGCCAGGAGGGGAACTATCAGCCCCAGCATTTT.

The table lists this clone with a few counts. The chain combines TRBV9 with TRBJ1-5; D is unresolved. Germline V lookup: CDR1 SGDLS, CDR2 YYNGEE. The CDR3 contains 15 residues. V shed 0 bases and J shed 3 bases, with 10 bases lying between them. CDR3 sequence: CASSVGQTSNQPQHF. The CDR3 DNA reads TGTGCCAGCAGCGTAGGGCAGACTTCCAATCAGCCCCAGCATTTT.

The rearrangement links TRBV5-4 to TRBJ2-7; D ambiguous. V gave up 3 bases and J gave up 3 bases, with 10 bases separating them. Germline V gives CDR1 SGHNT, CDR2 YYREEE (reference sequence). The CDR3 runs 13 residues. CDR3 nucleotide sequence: TGTGCCAGCAGCTCCGAATTCGGCTACGAGCAGTACTTC. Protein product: CASSSEFGYEQYF.

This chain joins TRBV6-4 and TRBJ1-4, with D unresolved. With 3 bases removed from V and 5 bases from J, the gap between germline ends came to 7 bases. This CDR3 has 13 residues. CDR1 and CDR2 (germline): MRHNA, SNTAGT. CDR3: CASSEQENEKLFF. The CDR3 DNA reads TGTGCCAGCAGTGAGCAGGAGAATGAAAAACTGTTTTTT.

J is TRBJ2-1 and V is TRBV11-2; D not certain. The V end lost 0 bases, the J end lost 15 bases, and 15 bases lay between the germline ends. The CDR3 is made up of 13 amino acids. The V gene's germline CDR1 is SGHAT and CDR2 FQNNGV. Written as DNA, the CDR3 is TGTGCCAGCAGCTTAGACCTTTTGGCAGTTCCGTTCTTC. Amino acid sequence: CASSLDLLAVPFF.

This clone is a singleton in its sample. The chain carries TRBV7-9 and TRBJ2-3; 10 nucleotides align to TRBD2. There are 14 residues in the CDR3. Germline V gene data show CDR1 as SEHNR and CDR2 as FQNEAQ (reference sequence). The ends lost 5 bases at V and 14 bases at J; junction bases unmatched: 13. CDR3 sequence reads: CASSPNTGTSAMYF. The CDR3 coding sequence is TGTGCCAGCAGCCCAAATACCGGGACTAGCGCAATGTATTTT.

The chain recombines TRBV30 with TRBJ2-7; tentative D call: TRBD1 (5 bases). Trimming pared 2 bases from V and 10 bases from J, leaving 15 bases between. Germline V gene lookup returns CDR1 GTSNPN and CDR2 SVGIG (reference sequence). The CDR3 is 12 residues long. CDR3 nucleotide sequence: TGTGCCTGGAGTCACCTGACAGTCCCTCAGTACTTC. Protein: CAWSHLTVPQYF.

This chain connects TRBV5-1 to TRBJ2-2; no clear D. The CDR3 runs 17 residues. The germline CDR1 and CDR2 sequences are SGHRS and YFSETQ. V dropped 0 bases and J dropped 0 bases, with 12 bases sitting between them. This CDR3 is CASSLGFLPSNTGELFF. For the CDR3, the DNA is TGCGCCAGCAGCTTGGGATTCCTGCCTTCGAACACCGGGGAGCTGTTTTTT.

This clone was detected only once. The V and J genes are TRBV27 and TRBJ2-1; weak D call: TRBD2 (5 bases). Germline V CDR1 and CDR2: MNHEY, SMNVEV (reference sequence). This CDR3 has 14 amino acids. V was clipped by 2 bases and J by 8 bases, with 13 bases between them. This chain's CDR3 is CASSLRVRDDEQFF. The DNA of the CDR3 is TGTGCCAGCAGTTTAAGGGTGAGGGATGATGAGCAGTTCTTC.

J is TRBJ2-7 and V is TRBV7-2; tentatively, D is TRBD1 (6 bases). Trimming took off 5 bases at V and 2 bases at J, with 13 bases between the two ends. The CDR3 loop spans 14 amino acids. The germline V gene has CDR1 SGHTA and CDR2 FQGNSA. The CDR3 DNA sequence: TGTGCCAGCAGCCGTGGACAGTTCGCCTACGAGCAGTACTTC. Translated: CASSRGQFAYEQYF.

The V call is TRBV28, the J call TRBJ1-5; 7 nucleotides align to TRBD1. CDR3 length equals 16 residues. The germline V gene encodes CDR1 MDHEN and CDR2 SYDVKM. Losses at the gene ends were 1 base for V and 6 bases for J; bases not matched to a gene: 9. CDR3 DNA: TGTGCCAGCAGTTTATCAGTCAGGGGGGGCAGTCAGCCCCAGCATTTT. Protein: CASSLSVRGGSQPQHF.

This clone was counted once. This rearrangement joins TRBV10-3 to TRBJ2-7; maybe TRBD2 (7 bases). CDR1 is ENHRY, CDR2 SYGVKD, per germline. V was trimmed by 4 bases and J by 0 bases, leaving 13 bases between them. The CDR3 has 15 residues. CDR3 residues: CAISAGGLNSYEQYF. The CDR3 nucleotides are TGTGCCATCAGTGCCGGGGGGCTCAACTCCTACGAGCAGTACTTC.

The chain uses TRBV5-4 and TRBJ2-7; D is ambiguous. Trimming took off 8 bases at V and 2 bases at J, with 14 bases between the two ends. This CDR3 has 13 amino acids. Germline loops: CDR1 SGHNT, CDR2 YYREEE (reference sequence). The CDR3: CASRRWGTYEQYF. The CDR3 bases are TGTGCCAGTCGCCGCTGGGGAACCTACGAGCAGTACTTC.

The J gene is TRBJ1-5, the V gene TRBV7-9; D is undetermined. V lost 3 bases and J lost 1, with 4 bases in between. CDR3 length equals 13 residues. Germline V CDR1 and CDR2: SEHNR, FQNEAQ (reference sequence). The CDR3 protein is CASSFDSNQPQHF. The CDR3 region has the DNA TGTGCCAGCAGCTTCGACAGCAATCAGCCCCAGCATTTT.

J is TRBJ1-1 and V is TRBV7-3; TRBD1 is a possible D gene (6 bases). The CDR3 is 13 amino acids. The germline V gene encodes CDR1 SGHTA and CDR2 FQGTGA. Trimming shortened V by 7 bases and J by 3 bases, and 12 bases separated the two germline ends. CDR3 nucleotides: TGTGCCAGCAAACAGGGAGGGGACACTGAAGCTTTCTTT. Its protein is CASKQGGDTEAFF. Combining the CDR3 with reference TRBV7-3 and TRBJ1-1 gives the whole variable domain GAGVSQTPSNKVTEKGKYVELRCDPISGHTALYWYRQSLGQGPEFLIYFQGTGAADDSGLPNDRFFAVRPEGSVSTLKIQRTERGDSAVYLCASKQGGDTEAFFGQGTRLTVV.

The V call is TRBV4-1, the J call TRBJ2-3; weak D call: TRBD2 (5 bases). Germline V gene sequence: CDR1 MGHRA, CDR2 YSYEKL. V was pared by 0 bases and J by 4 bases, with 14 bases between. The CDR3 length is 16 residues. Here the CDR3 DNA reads TGCGCCAGCAGCCAAGATTTCACTAGAGTAGCAGATACGCAGTATTTT. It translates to CASSQDFTRVADTQYF.

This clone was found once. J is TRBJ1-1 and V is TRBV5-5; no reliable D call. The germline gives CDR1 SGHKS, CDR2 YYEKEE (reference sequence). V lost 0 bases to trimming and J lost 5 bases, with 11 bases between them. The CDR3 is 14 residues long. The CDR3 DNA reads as TGTGCCAGCAGCTTGGAAGGTCGCGGAACTGAAGCTTTCTTT. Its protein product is CASSLEGRGTEAFF.

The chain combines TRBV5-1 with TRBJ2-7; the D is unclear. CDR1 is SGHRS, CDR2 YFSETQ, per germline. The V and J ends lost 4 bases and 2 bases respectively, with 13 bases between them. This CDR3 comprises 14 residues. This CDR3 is CASSQMGSTYEQYF. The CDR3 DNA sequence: TGCGCCAGCAGCCAGATGGGATCAACCTACGAGCAGTACTTC.

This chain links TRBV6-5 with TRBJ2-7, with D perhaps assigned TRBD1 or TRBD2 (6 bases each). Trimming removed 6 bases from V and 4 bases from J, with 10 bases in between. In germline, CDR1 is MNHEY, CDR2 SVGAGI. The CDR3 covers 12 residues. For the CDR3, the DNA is TGTGCCAGCAGGTCGGGGGCTTACGAGCAGTACTTC. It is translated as CASRSGAYEQYF.

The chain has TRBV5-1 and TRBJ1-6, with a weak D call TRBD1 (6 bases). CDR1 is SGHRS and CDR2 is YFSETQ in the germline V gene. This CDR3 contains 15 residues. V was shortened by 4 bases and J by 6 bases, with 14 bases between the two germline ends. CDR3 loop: CASSPGALSNSPLHF. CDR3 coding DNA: TGCGCCAGCAGCCCAGGGGCCCTATCTAATTCACCCCTCCACTTT.

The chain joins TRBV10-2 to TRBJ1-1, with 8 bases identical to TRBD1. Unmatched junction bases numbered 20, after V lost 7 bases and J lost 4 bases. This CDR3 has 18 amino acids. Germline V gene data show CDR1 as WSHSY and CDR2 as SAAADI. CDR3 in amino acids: CASIATPGGPFSSTEAFF. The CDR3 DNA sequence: TGCGCCAGCATCGCAACCCCAGGGGGCCCGTTCTCGAGCACTGAAGCTTTCTTT.

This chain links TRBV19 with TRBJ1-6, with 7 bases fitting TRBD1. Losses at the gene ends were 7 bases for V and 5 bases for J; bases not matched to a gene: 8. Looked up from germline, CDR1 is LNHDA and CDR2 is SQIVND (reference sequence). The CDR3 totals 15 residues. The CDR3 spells CASKKGTENNSPLHF. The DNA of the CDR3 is TGTGCCAGTAAGAAGGGGACAGAGAATAATTCACCCCTCCACTTT.

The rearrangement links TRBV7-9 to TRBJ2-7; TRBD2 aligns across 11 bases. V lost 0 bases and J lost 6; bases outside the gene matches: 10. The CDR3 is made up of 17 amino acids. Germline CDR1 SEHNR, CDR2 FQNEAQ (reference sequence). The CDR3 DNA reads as TGTGCCAGCAGCTTAGCAGCAATAGCGGGAGGGCTGGGCGAGCAGTACTTC. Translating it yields CASSLAAIAGGLGEQYF.

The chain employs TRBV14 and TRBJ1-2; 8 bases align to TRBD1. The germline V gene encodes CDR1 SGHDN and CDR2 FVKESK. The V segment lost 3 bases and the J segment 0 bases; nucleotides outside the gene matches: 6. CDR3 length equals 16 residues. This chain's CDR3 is CASSQRTGRTNYGYTF. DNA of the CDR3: TGTGCCAGCAGCCAGCGGACAGGGCGGACTAACTATGGCTACACCTTC. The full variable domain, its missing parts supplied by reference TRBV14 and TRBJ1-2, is EAGVTQFPSHSVIEKGQTVTLRCDPISGHDNLYWYRRVMGKEIKFLLHFVKESKQDESGMPNNRFLAERTGGTYSTLKVQPAELEDSGVYFCASSQRTGRTNYGYTFGSGTRLTVV.

The CDR3 is CAWSGTKRGRGETQYF. The CDR3 nucleotides are TGTGCCTGGAGTGGGACAAAGCGGGGGAGGGGAGAGACCCAGTACTTC. V and J are TRBV30 and TRBJ2-5; 8 bases are a match to TRBD2. There are 16 residues in the CDR3. Germline CDR1 is GTSNPN and CDR2 is SVGIG (reference sequence). Trimming removed 1 base from V and 4 bases from J; junction bases left unmatched: 11.